The T cell receptor beta chain under discussion was sequenced for a study of cytomegalovirus exposure and HLA in healthy donors. Study summary: Within the Caucasian-associated ancestry cluster were roughly 81% of the 398 genotyped donors.

Worth noting for this clone: Its antigen is not known.

Overall study findings and caveats: For cytomegalovirus status, the classifier reportedly gave diagnoses with high specificity and sensitivity.

Both 60 Vbeta primers and 13 Jbeta primers went into the PCR. The data were produced by immunoSEQ multiplex PCR, yet TCRdb's version contains in-frame clones alone and is incomplete. The data contain about 160,000 clones, about 85% of them singletons. Germline loops: CDR1 SQVTM, CDR2 ANQGSEA. With V trimmed by 0 bases and J by 7 bases, 4 bases remained unmatched. This CDR3 region has 13 residues. This chain uses TRBV29-1 with TRBJ1-2; 8 nucleotides line up with TRBD1. The origin of this receptor is a male donor in good health and CMV-seropositive. What was sequenced was PBMCs. CDR3 in amino acids: CSVEEGTGAGYTF. The CDR3 nucleotides read TGCAGCGTTGAAGAAGGGACAGGCGCTGGCTACACCTTC.